This entry features one T cell receptor beta chain sequence. The data are from a study of blood T cell repertoires in COVID-19. Germline V gives CDR1 SGDLS, CDR2 YYNGEE. The CDR3 length is 15 residues. Trimming took 0 bases from V and 5 from J, leaving 14 bases between them. The assay was immunoSEQ multiplex PCR, and TCRdb's table has in-frame clones only and misses some. The data show about 170,000 clones, with around nine tenths seen just once and approximately 3.3% held by the top ten. The chain links TRBV9 to TRBJ1-2, with D possibly matching TRBD1 (6 bases). The receptor comes from a man in his late teens or twenties with active or convalescent COVID-19. What was sequenced was peripheral blood. Here the CDR3 reads CASSVAGTRYYGYTF. The CDR3 DNA reads as TGTGCCAGCAGCGTAGCTGGGACAAGGTATTATGGCTACACCTTC.